Listed here is a single T cell receptor (beta chain). The specificity of this receptor is unknown. Base-call qualities are not available, and no considerably larger clone is one nucleotide away. The sample belongs to a study of T cell responses to AZD1222 COVID-19 vaccine (dated by TCRdb to 2020 to 2022). Background for the entire study: AZD1222 recipients whose second dose came at about 4 weeks and those whose second dose came at about 12 weeks were combined into one group, since spike-specific TCR depth and breadth did not differ between the two schedules. TCR sequencing covered over 230 trial participants: nearly 210 given two doses of AZD1222 and approximately 26 given two doses of MenACWY control vaccine. Trial participants were enrolled by age into 18-55, 56-69 and 70-plus year subgroups, with roughly 150, 30 and 60 TCR-sequenced participants respectively. Broad study findings and their caveats: Most participants were white British and females outnumbered males, and the authors suggested that clonal diversity may have been underestimated. Conclusions about previously exposed vaccinees are limited, since just a handful of AZD1222 recipients were seropositive for SARS-CoV-2 at baseline. After two AZD1222 doses, spike-specific TCR breadth and depth were significantly higher than at day 0 and than in MenACWY recipients. Reportedly, close to half of the unique spike-specific TCRs recognized epitopes lying outside the regions that are mutated in the B.1.351 and B.1.1.7 variants. The 56-69-year group was small, and its depth increase did not reach significance, likely because of low power. CD4 TCRs associated with the vaccine covered the entire spike protein, and the dominant responses were in regions 160-218 and 743-854. Because no samples from the day 14 peak response were available, repertoires could be characterized only after the peak T cell response.

The CDR3 regions of human TCRbeta chains were analyzed by immunosequencing. Regarding the original processing steps: Repertoire TCRs were checked for matches against a reference library of SARS-CoV-2-specific TCRs that had been generated using the MIRA antigen-specificity platform. Breadth was defined as the fraction of unique TCRs that were SARS-CoV-2-associated. Depth was defined as the fraction of total T cells that were SARS-CoV-2-associated. Using the MIRA data, each spike-specific TCR was mapped to the spike region that the TCR reacts to and placed in a CD4 or CD8 class. Log10-transformed breadth and depth values were compared by one-way ANOVA with Sidak's multiple comparisons tests. This is the immuneACCESS table as TCRdb keeps it, with only in-frame sequences that have V and J called. A part of the clones is gone; compared with another copy, unresolved V genes explain less than half, and the rest is unexplained. V, J and clone size reflect that table, while D and trimming were determined from the DNA. This sample has around 100,000 clones in its table, and about 83% of those were observed once. The ten top clones hold less than 20% of the sample.

This specimen's time point label, interpreted: baseline before first vaccination. Vaccinee samples were obtained from the UK trials COV001 and COV002, which included a single-blind randomized controlled phase 2/3 trial of AZD1222 (ChAdOx1 nCoV-19) in healthy adults. Trial participant PBMC samples were collected at day 0 and day 28 after the second dose for TCRbeta chain sequencing. V lost 6 bases and J lost 9 bases; the stretch between them is 17 bases long. Measured from the cysteine to the phenylalanine, the CDR3 is 14 residues long. CDR3 DNA only is kept here, 42 bases in frame from base 1. For CDR1 and CDR2, the germline V gene (reference sequence) lists MNHEY and SMNVEV.

This clonotype originated in an adult in good health. Sequencing used peripheral blood, obtained on day 0 of AZD1222 vaccination. The V and J genes are TRBV27 and TRBJ2-2; the D region possibly corresponds to TRBD2 (7 bases align). The sequenced DNA is TGTGCCAGCAGCCATAAGGGGGGGTTGAGGGAGCTGTTTTTT. Translation gives CASSHKGGLRELFF.